The 22 T cell receptor beta chains below all came from one sample that was sequenced in a study of T cell clonality in common variable immunodeficiency. Produced via immunoSEQ multiplex PCR; TCRdb's table is partial and in-frame only. The sample yields tens of thousands of clones, without any singletons. The specimen sequenced was peripheral blood mononuclear cells. The receptors originated from a person aged 18 to 69 in good health.

This clone was observed many times. Sequencing ends 3 residues short of the CDR3 end; the germline J gene provides the rest. V and J are TRBV5-4 and TRBJ2-7, with D possibly being TRBD1 (6 bases). V was clipped by 0 bases and J by 4 bases, with 14 bases between them. The germline V gene has CDR1 SGHNT and CDR2 YYREEE (reference sequence). The CDR3 loop spans 15 amino acids. The sequenced part of the CDR3 DNA is TGTGCCAGCAGCTTGGAAGCTGGACAGACTTACGAG. This gives the protein CASSLEAGQTYE. The full CDR3 reads CASSLEAGQTYEQYF.

This clone occurred many times. The read ends 3 residues before the CDR3 terminus; that terminus is restored from the germline J gene. This chain links TRBV5-1 with TRBJ2-1; 9 nucleotides align to TRBD1. The germline gives CDR1 SGHRS, CDR2 YFSETQ. The junction had 6 bases not matched to a gene; V was cut back by 7 bases and J by 1 base. CDR3 length: 15 residues. This CDR3 is CASGTGMTSYNEQFF. CDR3 DNA, as far as it was read: TGCGCCAGCGGGACAGGGATGACATCCTACAATGAG.

This clone was seen ten or more times. The DNA read from the CDR3 is TGTGCCAGCAAAAAAGGACTCATGAACACTGAA. It codes for CASKKGLMNTE. The whole CDR3 region reads CASKKGLMNTEAFF. The genes are TRBV2 and TRBJ1-1; D not resolved. The observed sequence ends 3 residues before the CDR3 terminus, with the missing tail filled in from the germline J gene. CDR1 and CDR2 (germline): SNHLY, FYNNEI. The CDR3 sequence is 14 residues long. Trimming removed 7 bases at V and 0 bases at J, with 12 bases between.

This clone was counted many times. The read finishes 3 residues shy of the CDR3 end, and the germline J gene is used to complete it. This chain links TRBV7-3 with TRBJ2-3, with 7 nucleotides matching TRBD2. J was trimmed by 5 bases and V by 2 bases; bases with no gene match: 10. In germline, CDR1 is SGHTA, CDR2 FQGTGA. The CDR3 runs to 16 residues. Incomplete CDR3 DNA: TGTGCCAGCAGCTTATCAGCGGGGTCGTATGGAGATACG. Translating it yields CASSLSAGSYGDT. The whole CDR3 is CASSLSAGSYGDTQYF.

This clone was counted ten times or more. The observed sequence ends 3 residues before the CDR3 terminus, with the missing tail filled in from the germline J gene. This chain connects TRBV5-5 to TRBJ2-3; TRBD1 might be the D (6 bases). This CDR3 has 14 residues. CDR1 and CDR2 from the germline V gene are SGHKS and YYEKEE (reference sequence). The V gene lost 0 bases and the J gene lost 6 bases, with 11 bases spanning the gap. The covered CDR3 bases are TGTGCCAGCAGCTTGGAAGGGGGTGCGGATACG. Translating gives CASSLEGGADT. In full, the CDR3 is CASSLEGGADTQYF. The complete variable domain, with remaining parts taken from reference TRBV5-5 and TRBJ2-3, reads DAGVTQSPTHLIKTRGQQVTLRCSPISGHKSVSWYQQVLGQGPQFIFQYYEKEERGRGNFPDRFSARQFPNYSSELNVNALLLGDSALYLCASSLEGGADTQYFGPGTRLTVL.

This clone has at least ten counts. The CDR3 goes on 3 residues after the read ends, and that part is filled in from the germline J gene. The chain is built from TRBV5-1 and TRBJ2-3, with a weak D call TRBD2 (6 bases). The CDR3 contains 17 residues. Germline lookup yields CDR1 SGHRS and CDR2 YFSETQ. V was shortened by 4 bases and J by 0 bases, with 18 bases between the two germline ends. CDR3 sequence: CASSPGYNLASTDTQYF. Incomplete CDR3 DNA: TGCGCCAGCAGCCCCGGGTATAACCTAGCGAGCACAGATACG.

About this clone: The observed sequence ends 3 residues before the CDR3 terminus, with the missing tail filled in from the germline J gene. The chain recombines TRBV30 with TRBJ1-3, with D uncertain. The CDR3 contains 13 residues. Germline V CDR1 and CDR2: GTSNPN, SVGIG (reference sequence). The DNA read from the CDR3 is TGTGCCTGGAACCCGCCAGGAGGTAGGACC. This encodes CAWNPPGGRT. The entire CDR3 protein reads CAWNPPGGRTIYF.

This clone showed up many times. At one end, the junction sequence differs from germline, possibly due to a read error. The observed sequence ends 3 residues before the CDR3 terminus, with the missing tail filled in from the germline J gene. This sequence joins TRBV7-7 and TRBJ2-2; D not certain. Germline CDR1 reads SSHAT; CDR2 reads FNYEAQ (reference sequence). The CDR3 consists of 15 residues. The CDR3 loop is CASSQSWQDPGELFF. Partial CDR3 DNA: TGTGCTAGCAGCCAGAGTTGGCAGGATCCCGGGGAG.

This clone has at least ten counts. The CDR3 end falls 3 residues outside the read, so it is completed with the germline J gene. The chain uses TRBV20-1 and TRBJ2-7; TRBD1 might be the D (5 bases). CDR3 size: 12 residues. CDR1 DFQATT and CDR2 SNEGSKA come from the germline V gene (reference sequence). V lost 1 base and J lost 3, with 7 bases in between. The CDR3: CSARGQHYEQYF. CDR3 DNA (partial): TGCAGTGCTAGAGGACAGCACTACGAG.

This clone occurred many times. The CDR3 DNA, read in part, is TGCAGTGCTAGAGCGAGCGAAGGCAGGGGAAACGAG. It specifies CSARASEGRGNE. From start to end, the CDR3 is CSARASEGRGNEQYF. The chain is built from TRBV20-1 and TRBJ2-7; D possibly corresponds to TRBD1 (6 bases). The CDR3 is cut off 3 residues early in the read; its end comes from the germline J gene. The V gene lost 1 base and the J gene lost 5 bases, with 18 bases spanning the gap. Germline V gene data show CDR1 as DFQATT and CDR2 as SNEGSKA (reference sequence). This CDR3 comprises 15 residues.

This clone was observed a few times. Its ends do not fully match the called genes, so a read error is possible. The read ends 3 residues shy of where the CDR3 ends; the end is completed using the germline J gene. The V gene is TRBV6-2 or TRBV6-3, the J gene TRBJ1-1; D unclear. Germline V gene data show CDR1 as MNHEY and CDR2 as SVGEGT. The CDR3 length is 11 residues. The covered CDR3 bases are TGTGCCGGCAGTTTAGCCACTGAA. Amino acid sequence: CAGSLATE. The CDR3 in full is CAGSLATEAFF.

This clone has a handful of counts. The CDR3 end is not reached by the read, which stops 3 residues before it; the germline J gene fills it in. The rearrangement joins TRBV5-4 to TRBJ1-6; tentatively, D is TRBD1 (6 bases). The CDR3 length is 14 residues. V lost 4 bases to trimming and J lost 9 bases, with 14 bases between them. Germline values: CDR1 SGHNT, CDR2 YYREEE (reference sequence). CDR3 protein: CASSGSGEVSPLHF. CDR3 DNA, as far as it was read: TGTGCCAGCAGCGGATCAGGGGAAGTTTCACCC.

Many counts were recorded for this clone. The sequence runs out 3 residues before the end of the CDR3; the remainder is reconstructed from the germline J gene. The chain uses TRBV7-8 and TRBJ1-6, with D hard to call. The CDR3 is made up of 16 amino acids. The germline V gene has CDR1 SGHVS and CDR2 FQNEAQ. V was clipped by 4 bases and J by 0 bases, with 10 bases between them. CDR3 sequence: CASSYGVPSYNSPLHF. The CDR3 bases that were read are TGTGCCAGCAGCTACGGGGTACCCTCCTATAATTCACCC.

On this clone: The missing CDR3 end, 3 residues past where the read stops, is filled in from the germline J gene. V and J are TRBV7-2 and TRBJ2-3; TRBD2 matches 15 bases. V lost 8 bases to trimming and J lost 8 bases; unmatched junction nucleotides: 5. In germline, CDR1 is SGHTA, CDR2 FQGNSA. There are 14 residues in the CDR3. This CDR3 reads CASGLAGGQGTQYF. The CDR3 DNA, read in part, is TGTGCCAGCGGACTAGCGGGGGGGCAGGGTACG. Full variable domain (missing parts from reference TRBV7-2 and TRBJ2-3): GAGVSQSPSNKVTEKGKDVELRCDPISGHTALYWYRQSLGQGLEFLIYFQGNSAPDKSGLPSDRFSAERTGGSVSTLTIQRTQQEDSAVYLCASGLAGGQGTQYFGPGTRLTVL.

This clone has ten or more counts. The observed sequence ends 3 residues before the CDR3 terminus, with the missing tail filled in from the germline J gene. The rearrangement joins TRBV6-4 to TRBJ2-3; 7 bases line up with TRBD1. CDR3 length: 14 amino acids. V shed 3 bases, J shed 4 bases, and the junction held 4 bases outside the gene matches. Germline V CDR1 and CDR2: MRHNA, SNTAGT. CDR3 bases read: TGTGCCAGCAGTGATGGACAGGCGGCAGATACG. Encoded protein: CASSDGQAADT. The full-length CDR3 reads as CASSDGQAADTQYF.

The sample holds many counts of this clone. The read is 3 residues too short to cover the CDR3 end, so that end is filled in from the germline J gene. The gene calls are TRBV6-1 and TRBJ2-2; D is unclear. Germline V lookup: CDR1 MNHNS, CDR2 SASEGT. The CDR3 extends over 15 amino acids. V dropped 4 bases and J dropped 6 bases, with 15 bases sitting between them. CDR3 bases read: TGTGCCAGCAGTGTATCAGCGACCATCCCCGGGGAG. Protein product: CASSVSATIPGE. The CDR3, in full, reads CASSVSATIPGELFF.

This clone was seen a handful of times. Read sequence stops 3 residues before the CDR3 end, and the germline J gene provides the missing end. J is TRBJ1-5 and V is TRBV7-8; 9 bases line up with TRBD1. This CDR3 comprises 15 residues. The junction had 9 bases not matched to a gene; V was cut back by 5 bases and J by 7 bases. CDR1 is SGHVS, CDR2 FQNEAQ, per germline. The DNA read from the CDR3 is TGTGCCAGCAGCGCGACAGGGGGAAGGGGACAGCCC. Translation: CASSATGGRGQP. The complete CDR3 sequence is CASSATGGRGQPQHF. Combining the CDR3 with reference TRBV7-8 and TRBJ1-5 gives the whole variable domain GAGVSQSPRYKVAKRGQDVALRCDPISGHVSLFWYQQALGQGPEFLTYFQNEAQLDKSGLPSDRFFAERPEGSVSTLKIQRTQQEDSAVYLCASSATGGRGQPQHFGDGTRLSIL.

This clone was detected many times. The CDR3 extends 3 residues past the end of the read, so its final part is completed from the germline J gene. The genes are TRBV5-1 and TRBJ1-5; D may be TRBD1 (6 bases). The CDR3 is made up of 14 amino acids. Germline CDR1 SGHRS, CDR2 YFSETQ. Trimming took 5 bases from V and 3 from J, leaving 12 bases between them. The part of the CDR3 DNA that was read is TGCGCCAGCAGTCCGGACAGCTACAATCAGCCC. Translation: CASSPDSYNQP. The entire CDR3 is CASSPDSYNQPQHF.

In its sample, this clone was seen many times. The CDR3 extends 3 residues past the end of the read, so its final part is completed from the germline J gene. The identical CDR3 is also encoded by other nucleotide sequences in the sample. The gene calls are TRBV6-1 and TRBJ1-3; possibly TRBD1 for D (6 bases). The CDR3 consists of 17 residues. Looked up from germline, CDR1 is MNHNS and CDR2 is SASEGT. Trimming took off 1 base at V and 0 bases at J, with 13 bases between the two ends. The CDR3: CASSEVGTRISGNTIYF. CDR3 DNA (partial): TGTGCCAGCAGTGAAGTCGGGACACGAATCTCTGGAAACACC.

This clone was seen at least ten times. The sequenced fragment ends 3 residues before the CDR3 boundary, so the rest is inferred from the germline J gene. The gene calls are TRBV7-3 and TRBJ2-7; 11 bases line up with TRBD2. The CDR3 covers 22 residues. Germline V gene data show CDR1 as SGHTA and CDR2 as FQGTGA. The V segment lost 1 base and the J segment 6 bases; nucleotides outside the gene matches: 26. The CDR3 DNA, read in part, is TGTGCCAGCAGCTTAAGGGTGCCCCAACTAGCGGGGGCCCCACCCCCTGGATTCGAG. Translating gives CASSLRVPQLAGAPPPGFE. The complete CDR3 protein is CASSLRVPQLAGAPPPGFEQYF. Variable domain in full (rest from reference TRBV7-3 and TRBJ2-7): GAGVSQTPSNKVTEKGKYVELRCDPISGHTALYWYRQSLGQGPEFLIYFQGTGAADDSGLPNDRFFAVRPEGSVSTLKIQRTERGDSAVYLCASSLRVPQLAGAPPPGFEQYFGPGTRLTVT.

This clone was recorded a few times. The read terminates 3 residues before the CDR3 end, so the remaining end is supplied by the germline J gene. The chain employs TRBV19 and TRBJ2-1, with TRBD1 as a possible D gene (5 bases). The CDR3 contains 13 residues. V lost 6 bases, J lost 7 bases, and 13 bases lay in between. Germline V gene data show CDR1 as LNHDA and CDR2 as SQIVND (reference sequence). The CDR3 loop is CASRMGRVNEQFF. Partial CDR3 DNA: TGTGCCAGTAGGATGGGCAGGGTTAATGAG.

The sample holds many counts of this clone. CDR3: CSARDPRAGQETQYF. CDR3 bases read: TGCAGTGCTAGAGATCCCCGAGCGGGCCAAGAGACC. The chain uses TRBV20-1 and TRBJ2-5; D is possibly TRBD2 (6 bases). The CDR3 extends 3 residues past the end of the read, so its final part is completed from the germline J gene. Deletions cut 0 bases from V and 1 base from J, with 12 bases between. Looked up from germline, CDR1 is DFQATT and CDR2 is SNEGSKA (reference sequence). There are 15 residues in the CDR3.